This is a list of T cell receptor beta chains from one sample in a study of blood T cell repertoires in COVID-19. Repertoires were generated with immunoSEQ multiplex PCR, while TCRdb's copy carries only in-frame clones and drops some. The table has some 260,000 clones, around 85% seen once. The sample consisted of peripheral blood. These receptors all stem from a woman between 40 and 50 years old with active or convalescent COVID-19. Both conserved end residues are part of each CDR3. D genes are given only for firm matches. The listing skips clone size in some rows; elsewhere it reads once, few, many or a size class.

V gene	J gene	clone size	D gene	CDR3 DNA	CDR3 protein
TRBV5-4	TRBJ2-2	few	.	TGTGCCAGCAGCTTGGACGGGGGACTCCTTGACACCGGGGAGCTGTTTTTT	CASSLDGGLLDTGELFF
TRBV3-1/TRBV3-2	TRBJ2-2	.	TRBD1	TGTGCCAGCAAATACAGGGGCACCGGGGAGCTGTTTTTT	CASKYRGTGELFF
TRBV4-1	TRBJ1-1	.	.	TGCGCCAGCAGCCCAAACGCGGCCCTCGTGAACACTGAAGCTTTCTTT	CASSPNAALVNTEAFF
TRBV19	TRBJ1-4	.	.	TGTGCCAGTAGTATTGGGGACTCAGCTAATGAAAAACTGTTTTTT	CASSIGDSANEKLFF
TRBV12-5	TRBJ2-5	.	.	TGTGCTAGTGGAACGGGGGCAGGGGGATTAAGAGAGACCCAGTACTTC	CASGTGAGGLRETQYF
TRBV11-2	TRBJ1-4	once	.	TGTGCCAGCAGCTTACATATGGCCCAGGGAAGAGAAAAACTGTTTTTT	CASSLHMAQGREKLFF
TRBV27	TRBJ1-1	.	.	TGTGCCAGCAGTTCAGGTACGAACACTGAAGCTTTCTTT	CASSSGTNTEAFF
TRBV7-3	TRBJ2-1	once	TRBD2	TGTGCCAGCAGCTTATTGCCGATAGCGGGGGGGCACAATGAGCAGTTCTTC	CASSLLPIAGGHNEQFF
TRBV6-5	TRBJ1-2	.	TRBD1	TGTGCCAGCAGTTCGACAGGGAGTGATGGCTACACCTTC	CASSSTGSDGYTF
TRBV28	TRBJ2-3	.	.	TGTGCCAGCAGTCCGACGGGGTATACGCAGTATTTT	CASSPTGYTQYF
TRBV7-2	TRBJ1-2	few	TRBD1	TGTGCCAGCAGCTTACTGGCGACCCAGGGGGGCTATGGCTACACCTTC	CASSLLATQGGYGYTF
TRBV5-1	TRBJ2-3	.	TRBD2	TGCGCCAGTTCAGGGAAGGCGGGGGAGGATACGCAGTATTTT	CASSGKAGEDTQYF
TRBV6-2/TRBV6-3	TRBJ2-2	.	TRBD1	TGTGCCAGCAGTTACCGGGACAGCACGAACACCGGGGAGCTGTTTTTT	CASSYRDSTNTGELFF
TRBV30	TRBJ2-2	.	TRBD2	TGTGCCTGGAGTGTGGGTCTAGCGGCGTCTTCCGACACCGGGGAGCTGTTTTTT	CAWSVGLAASSDTGELFF
TRBV18	TRBJ2-1	few	.	TGTGCCAGCTCAAGCCCCAATGAGCAGTTCTTC	CASSSPNEQFF
TRBV3-1/TRBV3-2	TRBJ1-6	.	.	TGTGCCAGCAGCCAGGGGGCGGATTCACCCCTCCACTTT	CASSQGADSPLHF
TRBV9	TRBJ1-1	.	.	TGTGCCAGTTCACGACTAGCGCCCGGGGGCACTGAAGCTTTCTTT	CASSRLAPGGTEAFF
TRBV2	TRBJ2-2	.	.	TGTGCCAGCAGTGGGACAGTAAACACCGGGGAGCTGTTTTTT	CASSGTVNTGELFF
TRBV28	TRBJ1-2	few	TRBD1	TGTGCCAGCACACAGGGGATAAACTATGGCTACACCTTC	CASTQGINYGYTF
TRBV3-1/TRBV3-2	TRBJ1-2	.	.	TGTGCCAGCAGCCGAGGTATGGGGGCCCGAAGAGGCTACACCTTC	CASSRGMGARRGYTF
TRBV11-3	TRBJ1-5	.	.	TGTGCCAGCAGCTTAGTAAGTCAGTTCAATCAGCCCCAGCATTTT	CASSLVSQFNQPQHF
TRBV28	TRBJ2-7	.	TRBD1	TGTGCCAGCAACGACGGACAGGGGGCTAGTTACGAGCAGTACTTC	CASNDGQGASYEQYF
TRBV19	TRBJ2-2	.	.	TGTGCCAGTAGTATAGTCAGGGGCACCGGGGAGCTGTTTTTT	CASSIVRGTGELFF
TRBV7-2	TRBJ1-5	.	.	TGTGCCAGCAGCTTAGCAGCGGTGAGTCAGCCCCAGCATTTT	CASSLAAVSQPQHF
TRBV28	TRBJ1-2	.	.	TGTGCCAGCAGCATTACAGGTTTACACTATGGCTACACCTTC	CASSITGLHYGYTF
TRBV9	TRBJ2-1	once	TRBD2	TGTGCCAGCAGCGTTACTAGCGGGGCATACAATGAGCAGTTCTTC	CASSVTSGAYNEQFF
TRBV30	TRBJ1-4	.	.	TGTGCCTGGAGTTCCGGGACTATCCATGAAAAACTGTTTTTT	CAWSSGTIHEKLFF
TRBV11-3	TRBJ2-1	.	.	TGTGCCAGCAGCGGGTGGGCGGGGGCCTCCTACAATGAGCAGTTCTTC	CASSGWAGASYNEQFF
TRBV21-1	TRBJ1-2	.	.	TGTGCCAGCAGCAAAGACCCAGAGCTTCCACCAATACAGGGTCGCGGGGGCTACACCTTC	CASSKDPELPPIQGRGGYTF
TRBV3-1/TRBV3-2	TRBJ2-2	.	.	TGTGCCAGCAGCCCTCGCGGGGCCCCGGGGACCGGGGAGCTGTTTTTT	CASSPRGAPGTGELFF
TRBV5-8	TRBJ2-5	.	.	TGTGCCAGCAGCTTGGCCAGGGAGTACTTC	CASSLAREYF
TRBV11-2	TRBJ2-2	.	TRBD2	TGTGCCAGCAGCCCCTGGGGTAGCGGGGGTGTCGGGGAGCTGTTTTTT	CASSPWGSGGVGELFF
TRBV5-4	TRBJ2-1	.	TRBD1	TGTGCCAGCAGATCGGACAGGAGCTCCTACAATGAGCAGTTCTTC	CASRSDRSSYNEQFF
TRBV7-9	TRBJ2-5	.	.	TGTGCCAGCAGCCCCGGGACAAACTCAGAGACCCAGTACTTC	CASSPGTNSETQYF